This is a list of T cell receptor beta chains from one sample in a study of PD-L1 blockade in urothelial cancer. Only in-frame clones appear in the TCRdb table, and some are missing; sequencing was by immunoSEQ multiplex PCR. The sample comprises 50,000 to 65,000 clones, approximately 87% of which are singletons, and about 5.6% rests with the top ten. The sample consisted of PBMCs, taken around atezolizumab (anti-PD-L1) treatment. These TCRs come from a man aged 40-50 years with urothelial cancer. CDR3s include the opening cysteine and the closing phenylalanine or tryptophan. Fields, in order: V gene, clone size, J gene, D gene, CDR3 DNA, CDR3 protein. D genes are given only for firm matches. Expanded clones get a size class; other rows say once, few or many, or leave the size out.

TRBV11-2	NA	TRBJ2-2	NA	TGTGCCAGCAGCCCCAGCGCGATGAACACCGGGGAGCTGTTTTTT	CASSPSAMNTGELFF
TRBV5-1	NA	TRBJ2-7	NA	TGCGCCAGCAGCTTGGAATTGAGAGTCGTTTCCTACGAGCAGTACTTC	CASSLELRVVSYEQYF
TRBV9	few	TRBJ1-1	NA	TGTGCCAGCAGCGTAAGTCCGGACACTGAAGCTTTCTTT	CASSVSPDTEAFF
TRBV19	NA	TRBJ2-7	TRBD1	TGTGCCAGTGAAAGTGGACAGGGCTCCTACGAGCAGTACTTC	CASESGQGSYEQYF
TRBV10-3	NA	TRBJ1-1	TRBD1	TGTGCCACCGTCGACAGGGGGAACACTGAAGCTTTCTTT	CATVDRGNTEAFF
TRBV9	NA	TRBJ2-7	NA	TGTGCCAGCAGCGTAGGTGGTGATGGGGCCCAGTACGAGCAGTACTTC	CASSVGGDGAQYEQYF
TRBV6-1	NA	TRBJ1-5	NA	TGTGCCAGCAGTGAACAGGATAATAGCAATCAGCCCCAGCATTTT	CASSEQDNSNQPQHF
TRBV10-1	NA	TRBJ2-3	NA	TGCGCCAGCACCAGGGGCACAGATACGCAGTATTTT	CASTRGTDTQYF
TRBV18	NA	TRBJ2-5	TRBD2	TGTGCCAGCTCACCGGGGAGGGGACCGGAGACCCAGTACTTC	CASSPGRGPETQYF
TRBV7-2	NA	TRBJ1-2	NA	TGTGCCAGCAGCTTCAGGGCGTCTAACTATGGCTACACCTTC	CASSFRASNYGYTF
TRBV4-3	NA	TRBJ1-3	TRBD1	TGCGCCAGCAGCCCCGGACAGGGAAATAGAAACACCATATATTTT	CASSPGQGNRNTIYF
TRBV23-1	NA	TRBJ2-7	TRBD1	TGCGCCCTTGAAACTCGGGACAGTCAGCCCTACGAGCAGTACTTC	CALETRDSQPYEQYF
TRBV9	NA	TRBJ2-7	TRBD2	TGTGCCAGCAGCGTAGCGGGAGGAGAAGGCGAGCAGTACTTC	CASSVAGGEGEQYF
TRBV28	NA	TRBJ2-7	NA	TGTGCCAGCAGTCCTAGGTACGAGCAGTACTTC	CASSPRYEQYF
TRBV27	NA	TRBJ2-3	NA	TGTGCCAGCAGTTCCCCCCTTCGGGTTGGATCAGATACGCAGTATTTT	CASSSPLRVGSDTQYF
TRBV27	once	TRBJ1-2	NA	TGTGCCACCCGTGACAGGAACTATGGCTACACCTTC	CATRDRNYGYTF
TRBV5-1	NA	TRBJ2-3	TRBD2	TGCGCCAGCAGCTCTCTACTAGCGGGAGGGCCCCCTGGCACAGATACGCAGTATTTT	CASSSLLAGGPPGTDTQYF
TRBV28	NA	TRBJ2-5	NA	TGTGCCAGCACCAAAGGTCGGGATTTCCAAGAGACCCAGTACTTC	CASTKGRDFQETQYF
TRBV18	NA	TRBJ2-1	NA	TGTGCCAGCTCACCACAGGGAGAAAACAATGAGCAGTTCTTC	CASSPQGENNEQFF
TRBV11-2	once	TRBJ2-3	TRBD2	TGTGCCAGCAGCCCCCAAGGACTAGCGGATATCAATTTT	CASSPQGLADINF
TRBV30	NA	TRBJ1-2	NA	TGTGCCTGGACTCGAGTAAGAGGCTACACCTTC	CAWTRVRGYTF
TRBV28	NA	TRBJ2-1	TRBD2	TGTGCCAGCAGTCCACACGCGACTAGCGGGAGTGCCCCCAATGAGCAGTTCTTC	CASSPHATSGSAPNEQFF
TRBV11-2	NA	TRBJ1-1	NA	TGTGCCAGCAGTCAATCCAAAGCTTTCTTT	CASSQSKAFF
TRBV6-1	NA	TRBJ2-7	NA	TGTGCCAGCAGTGAATACGTCCCGGGGGTCGAGCAGTACTTC	CASSEYVPGVEQYF
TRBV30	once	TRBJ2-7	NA	TGTGCCTGGAGTCGGCCCCGGGTAGCGGATACCTACGAGCAGTACTTC	CAWSRPRVADTYEQYF
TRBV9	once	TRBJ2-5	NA	TGTGCCAGCAGCGTATCGGGCGGGAACGAAGAGACCCAGTACTTC	CASSVSGGNEETQYF
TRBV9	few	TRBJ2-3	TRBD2	TGTGCCAGCAGCGTAGGGGGGGGTGGCGGAGATACGCAGTATTTT	CASSVGGGGGDTQYF
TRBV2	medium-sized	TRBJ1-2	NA	TGTGCCAGCAGTGAAAGGGGGAATGGCTACACCTTC	CASSERGNGYTF
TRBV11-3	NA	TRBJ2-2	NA	TGTACAGGGTCAACCGGGGAGCTGTTTTTT	CTGSTGELFF